One sample yielded the 6 T cell receptor beta chains listed below, sequenced in a study of regulatory T cells in long-lasting Graves disease. As to time point: newly diagnosed GD, antithyroid drugs for less than 3 months. PBMCs were the source of the RNA used for TCR sequencing. Arm-PCR of CDR3 regions and iRepertoire HTBI primers were used to build TCR beta libraries. TCRdb re-derived calls from the multiplex PCR reads in MiXCR, one entry per CDR3 protein. The sample consists of 400,000 to 550,000 distinct CDR3 sequences, around 17% of them appearing once. The data also belong to a second study, concerning T cells in Graves' hyperthyroidism and ophthalmopathy.

The sequences come from peripheral blood mononuclear cells (PBMCs), collected at new diagnosis, from a patient treated with antithyroid drugs. The receptors stem from a woman aged 25 to 39 with Graves disease.

This clonotype was recorded once. DNA of the CDR3: TGTGCCAGCAGCCCGGTCCGGGACCTTAAAAACTATGGCTACACCTTC. Translated: CASSPVRDLKNYGYTF. The chain couples TRBV11-2 to TRBJ1-2; tentative D call: TRBD1 (5 bases). Trimming removed 5 bases from V and 2 bases from J, with 18 bases in between. CDR1 SGHAT and CDR2 FQNNGV come from the germline V gene. The CDR3 is 16 amino acids. Full variable domain (remainder filled in from reference TRBV11-2 and TRBJ1-2): EAGVAQSPRYKIIEKRQSVAFWCNPISGHATLYWYQQILGQGPKLLIQFQNNGVVDDSQLPKDRFSAERLKGVDSTLKIQPAKLEDSAVYLCASSPVRDLKNYGYTFGSGTRLTVV.

This chain joins TRBV10-3 and TRBJ2-3, with 8 bases aligning to TRBD2. This CDR3 comprises 15 residues. V was pared by 4 bases and J by 3 bases, with 6 bases of the junction left unmatched. Germline assignment: CDR1 ENHRY and CDR2 SYGVKD. The CDR3 DNA reads as TGTGCCATCAGTGGCACTAGCGGAGGAACAGATACGCAGTATTTT. Amino acids: CAISGTSGGTDTQYF.

On this clonotype itself: Mismatch with germline at one junction end may stem from a read error. This chain joins TRBV28 and TRBJ1-1; D is unresolved. This CDR3 is built from 13 residues. From germline, CDR1 is MDHEN and CDR2 SYDVKM. CDR3 sequence: CASSLTRGTEASF. CDR3 sequence (DNA): TGTGCCAGCAGTTTAACGCGAGGCACTGAAGCTTCCTTT.

A few counts support this clonotype. The chain employs TRBV24-1 and TRBJ1-5; D possibly corresponds to TRBD1 (6 bases). CDR1 and CDR2 (germline): KGHDR, SFDVKD. The CDR3 has 15 amino acids. V was shortened by 9 bases and J by 1 base, with 15 bases between the two germline ends. In DNA, the CDR3 is TGTGCCACCCCCCCGGGGGCACGAAGCAATCAGCCCCAGCATTTT. Translating gives CATPPGARSNQPQHF.

This clonotype was picked up many times. Relative to the germline gene, one junction end is altered; a read error may explain this. V is TRBV20-1 and J is TRBJ1-1; 8 positions match TRBD1. The CDR3 totals 12 residues. CDR1 is DFQATT, CDR2 SNEGSKA, per germline (reference sequence). CDR3 residues: CKGQAENTEAFF. CDR3 in DNA: TGCAAGGGACAGGCAGAAAACACTGAGGCTTTCTTT.

This clonotype was observed at least ten times. V and J are TRBV12-3 or TRBV12-4 and TRBJ1-5; D not certain. The CDR3 runs 13 residues. Trimming took 3 bases from V and 7 from J, leaving 10 bases between them. The CDR3 is CASSLKGKQPQHF. The CDR3 bases are TGTGCCAGCAGTTTGAAGGGAAAGCAGCCCCAGCATTTT.